Presented here are 25 T cell receptor beta chains from one specimen sequenced in a study of cytomegalovirus exposure and HLA in healthy donors. The PCR ran on 60 Vbeta and 13 Jbeta primers. The method was immunoSEQ multiplex PCR; TCRdb's version includes in-frame clones alone and lacks a portion of them. Here the sample spans 150,000 to 200,000 clones, 80% to 85% being singletons. Sequencing was done on a sample of PBMCs. The receptors originated from a young woman in good health and CMV-seropositive.

In DNA, the CDR3 is TGCAGCGTCGACAATACTGGTAACTATGGCTACACCTTC. As protein: CSVDNTGNYGYTF. The chain couples TRBV29-1 to TRBJ1-2; the D is unclear. Germline CDR1 reads SQVTM; CDR2 reads ANQGSEA. The CDR3 is 13 residues long. Trimming removed 6 bases at V and 1 base at J, with 12 bases between. The complete variable domain, with remaining parts taken from reference TRBV29-1 and TRBJ1-2, reads SAVISQKPSRDICQRGTSLTIQCQVDSQVTMMFWYRQQPGQSLTLIATANQGSEATYESGFVIDKFPISRPNLTFSTLTVSNMSPEDSSIYLCSVDNTGNYGYTFGSGTRLTVV.

This clone was picked up a small number of times. The chain carries TRBV13 and TRBJ2-5; 7 bases fit TRBD2. The J call is uncertain, as TRBJ2-7 better fits the DNA end. There are 14 residues in the CDR3. Germline V gene lookup returns CDR1 PRHDT and CDR2 FYEKMQ (reference sequence). CDR3 sequence reads: CASSLRLAFYEQYF. DNA for the CDR3: TGTGCCAGCAGCTTAAGACTAGCTTTTTACGAGCAGTACTTC.

V gene TRBV18 combines with J gene TRBJ2-7; 10 bases agree with TRBD1. The CDR3 extends over 15 amino acids. V shed 3 bases, J shed 3 bases, and the junction held 5 bases outside the gene matches. CDR1 and CDR2 (germline): KGHSH, LQKENI. The CDR3 nucleotides are TGTGCCAGCTCACCTGGGGGACAGGGGTTCTACGAGCAGTACGTC. This codes for CASSPGGQGFYEQYV.

DNA of the CDR3: TGTGCCAGCAGCGGACAGAACCAAGAGACCCAGTACTTC. This translates into CASSGQNQETQYF. The rearrangement uses TRBV7-3 and TRBJ2-5, with D possibly TRBD1 on 6 matching bases. Germline V gene sequence: CDR1 SGHTA, CDR2 FQGTGA. The germline V and J ends were trimmed by 5 bases and 0 bases, with 7 bases remaining between them. The CDR3 is 13 residues long.

J is TRBJ2-1 and V is TRBV27; 8 nucleotides line up with TRBD1. This CDR3 region has 17 residues. The V gene end was trimmed by 4 bases and the J gene end by 7 bases; junction bases not matched to a gene: 15. CDR1 and CDR2 from the germline V gene are MNHEY and SMNVEV (reference sequence). In nucleotides, the CDR3 is TGTGCCAGCAGTTCGACCCCCGGGACAGGATCCCCGAATGAGCAGTTCTTC. Translation gives CASSSTPGTGSPNEQFF.

The J gene is TRBJ2-5, the V gene TRBV7-9; 15 bases are shared with TRBD2. Trimming removed 5 bases from V and 2 bases from J; junction bases left unmatched: 3. The CDR3 contains 16 residues. Germline CDR1 reads SEHNR; CDR2 reads FQNEAQ (reference sequence). This CDR3 is CASSRGLAGGQETQYF. The CDR3, as DNA: TGTGCCAGCAGCCGGGGACTAGCGGGGGGACAAGAGACCCAGTACTTC.

The CDR3, as DNA: TGTGCCACCCCCGGTGTGCGGGACACTGAAGCTTTCTTT. Amino acids: CATPGVRDTEAFF. This chain links TRBV6-1 with TRBJ1-1; D gene uncertain. Trimming removed 10 bases at V and 3 bases at J, with 15 bases between. This CDR3 has 13 amino acids. The V gene's germline CDR1 is MNHNS and CDR2 SASEGT.

The genes are TRBV28 and TRBJ1-2; D call uncertain. Germline loops: CDR1 MDHEN, CDR2 SYDVKM. Trimming removed 2 bases from V and 2 bases from J, with 12 bases in between. The CDR3 has 15 residues. CDR3: CASSLDMTPNYGYTF. The CDR3 DNA follows: TGTGCCAGCAGTTTAGACATGACACCCAACTATGGCTACACCTTC.

V and J are TRBV6-5 and TRBJ2-7; D call uncertain. The CDR3 has 13 amino acids. Trimming shortened V by 5 bases and J by 6 bases, and 14 bases separated the two germline ends. Germline CDR1 is MNHEY and CDR2 is SVGAGI. Here the CDR3 DNA reads TGTGCCAGCAGTGAAGCAGCGCGGCCCGAGCAGTACTTC. This encodes CASSEAARPEQYF.

The chain combines TRBV5-4 with TRBJ2-1; tentative D call: TRBD2 (7 bases). The germline gives CDR1 SGHNT, CDR2 YYREEE (reference sequence). V was shortened by 4 bases and J by 6 bases, with 17 bases between the two germline ends. This CDR3 comprises 15 residues. This chain's CDR3 is CASSPAGGLANEQFF. In nucleotides, the CDR3 is TGTGCCAGCAGCCCGGCCGGGGGGCTTGCCAATGAGCAGTTCTTC.

V gene TRBV11-3 combines with J gene TRBJ2-5; D gene unclear. Germline CDR1 SGHNT, CDR2 YENEEA. There are 11 residues in the CDR3. With 5 bases removed from V and 2 bases from J, the gap between germline ends came to 3 bases. CDR3 nucleotides: TGTGCCAGCAGCCCACAAGAGACCCAGTACTTC. Amino acids: CASSPQETQYF.

The genes are TRBV19 and TRBJ1-1; D unclear. This CDR3 region has 13 residues. CDR1 is LNHDA, CDR2 SQIVND, per germline (reference sequence). The V gene lost 8 bases and the J gene lost 1 base, with 11 bases spanning the gap. The CDR3 bases are TGTGCCAGTTCACAGTTGACGAACACTGAAGCTTTCTTT. It encodes CASSQLTNTEAFF.

The chain links TRBV30 to TRBJ2-1, with 8 positions matching TRBD2. Germline CDR1 is GTSNPN and CDR2 is SVGIG (reference sequence). This CDR3 has 13 amino acids. Trimming cost V 3 bases and J 8 bases; bases outside gene matches: 6. CDR3 nucleotide sequence: TGTGCCTGGAGACGGACTAGCTTTGATGAGCAGTTCTTC. Translating it yields CAWRRTSFDEQFF.

The genes are TRBV30 and TRBJ1-3; 9 nucleotides match TRBD1. Trimming at V came to 3 bases and at J to 4 bases, leaving 4 bases not matched to a gene. This CDR3 region has 14 residues. Germline CDR1 reads GTSNPN; CDR2 reads SVGIG (reference sequence). The CDR3 region has the DNA TGTGCCTGGAGACAGGGGGCAAGGGGAAACACCATATATTTT. Protein product: CAWRQGARGNTIYF. Using reference TRBV30 and TRBJ1-3 for the parts outside the CDR3, the full variable domain is SQTIHQWPATLVQPVGSPLSLECTVEGTSNPNLYWYRQAAGRGLQLLFYSVGIGQISSEVPQNLSASRPQDRQFILSSKKLLLSDSGFYLCAWRQGARGNTIYFGEGSWLTVV.

Turning to this clone: This CDR3 is also generated by other DNA sequences in the sample. This chain links TRBV7-9 with TRBJ2-1; the D gene is possibly TRBD1 (6 bases). Germline V gene lookup returns CDR1 SEHNR and CDR2 FQNEAQ (reference sequence). The CDR3 spans 16 residues. V lost 1 base to trimming and J lost 1 base, with 11 bases between them. The CDR3 protein is CASSLVRGFSYNEQFF. The CDR3 bases are TGTGCCAGCAGCTTAGTCAGGGGATTTTCCTACAATGAGCAGTTCTTC.

In this sample, this clone turned up once. The chain uses TRBV6-5 and TRBJ1-1, with D possibly being TRBD1 (5 bases). The V gene's germline CDR1 is MNHEY and CDR2 SVGAGI. The CDR3 is 14 amino acids. The V and J ends lost 9 bases and 6 bases respectively, with 20 bases between them. CDR3 sequence: CASWGAGGTSEAFF. CDR3 DNA sequence: TGTGCCAGTTGGGGCGCGGGGGGTACCTCTGAAGCTTTCTTT.

This chain links TRBV5-1 with TRBJ2-3, with D tentatively TRBD2 (7 bases). Germline V CDR1 and CDR2: SGHRS, YFSETQ. The CDR3 sequence is 14 residues long. Trimming took 6 bases from V and 2 from J, leaving 13 bases between them. CDR3 region: CASKAAGATDTQYF. CDR3 nucleotide sequence: TGCGCCAGCAAGGCCGCGGGGGCCACAGATACGCAGTATTTT.

This clone was detected a few times. V gene TRBV28 combines with J gene TRBJ1-2; 9 nucleotides agree with TRBD1. The length of the CDR3 is 16 residues. Germline lookup yields CDR1 MDHEN and CDR2 SYDVKM. V shed 4 bases, J shed 1 base, and the junction held 7 bases outside the gene matches. The CDR3 sequence: CASSSPTGGSNYGYTF. As DNA, the CDR3 is TGTGCCAGCAGTTCGCCCACAGGGGGCAGTAACTATGGCTACACCTTC.

This clone was seen more than once but under ten times. This rearrangement joins TRBV5-1 to TRBJ1-1, with 7 bases fitting TRBD1. The CDR3 has 13 residues. The junction had 9 bases not matched to a gene; V was cut back by 7 bases and J by 6 bases. Looked up from germline, CDR1 is SGHRS and CDR2 is YFSETQ. This CDR3 reads CASGQGGIPEAFF. CDR3 nucleotide sequence: TGCGCCAGCGGTCAGGGGGGAATTCCTGAAGCTTTCTTT. Together with reference TRBV5-1 and TRBJ1-1, the CDR3 gives the full variable domain: KAGVTQTPRYLIKTRGQQVTLSCSPISGHRSVSWYQQTPGQGLQFLFEYFSETQRNKGNFPGRFSGRQFSNSRSEMNVSTLELGDSALYLCASGQGGIPEAFFGQGTRLTVV.

The CDR3: CASSESGGQGLDEQYF. The CDR3 region has the DNA TGCGCCAGCAGTGAGTCTGGGGGACAGGGGCTCGACGAGCAGTACTTC. The chain employs TRBV10-1 and TRBJ2-7; TRBD1 matches 10 bases. The V gene end was trimmed by 0 bases and the J gene end by 5 bases; junction bases not matched to a gene: 7. This CDR3 contains 16 residues. Germline CDR1 WNHNN, CDR2 SYGVQD (reference sequence).

The chain combines TRBV7-3 with TRBJ1-6; 9 nucleotides agree with TRBD1. Germline V CDR1 and CDR2: SGHTA, FQGTGA. V trimming: 0 bases; J trimming: 10 bases; junction bases outside the gene matches: 4. The CDR3 is 15 residues long. The CDR3 is CASSLTAGTGSPLHF. In DNA, the CDR3 is TGTGCCAGCAGCTTAACGGCCGGGACAGGGTCACCCCTCCACTTT.

This rearrangement joins TRBV30 to TRBJ1-4; 7 positions agree with TRBD1. CDR3 length: 19 amino acids. In germline, CDR1 is GTSNPN, CDR2 SVGIG (reference sequence). Germline trimming cut 5 bases from V and 5 bases from J; bases unmatched to any gene: 23. CDR3 bases: TGTGCCTGGCCCTTAGGGGAGACAGGGTATTGGCCATTCAATGAAAAACTGTTTTTT. It codes for CAWPLGETGYWPFNEKLFF.

The CDR3 sequence: CASRSGQNQETQYF. The CDR3 region has the DNA TGTGCCAGCAGATCGGGACAGAACCAAGAGACCCAGTACTTC. The chain uses TRBV5-5 and TRBJ2-5; the match to TRBD1 covers 7 bases. Germline values: CDR1 SGHKS, CDR2 YYEKEE (reference sequence). The CDR3 totals 14 residues. V shed 5 bases, J shed 0 bases, and the junction held 4 bases outside the gene matches.

This chain connects TRBV27 to TRBJ1-2; D gene uncertain. Between the trimmed V and J ends, which lost 1 base and 13 bases, there was a span of 19 bases. Germline lookup yields CDR1 MNHEY and CDR2 SMNVEV (reference sequence). The CDR3 runs 14 residues. CDR3 bases: TGTGCCAGCAGTTTATATCGCCCGGCGGGAGATGTCACCTTC. This codes for CASSLYRPAGDVTF.

This chain joins TRBV18 and TRBJ1-1; 9 bases align to TRBD1. Germline CDR1 KGHSH, CDR2 LQKENI. There are 15 residues in the CDR3. V gave up 0 bases and J gave up 4 bases; unmatched junction bases: 3. CDR3 nucleotide sequence: TGTGCCAGCTCACCACCCACAGGGGGCGGCACTGAAGCTTTCTTT. Translation: CASSPPTGGGTEAFF.